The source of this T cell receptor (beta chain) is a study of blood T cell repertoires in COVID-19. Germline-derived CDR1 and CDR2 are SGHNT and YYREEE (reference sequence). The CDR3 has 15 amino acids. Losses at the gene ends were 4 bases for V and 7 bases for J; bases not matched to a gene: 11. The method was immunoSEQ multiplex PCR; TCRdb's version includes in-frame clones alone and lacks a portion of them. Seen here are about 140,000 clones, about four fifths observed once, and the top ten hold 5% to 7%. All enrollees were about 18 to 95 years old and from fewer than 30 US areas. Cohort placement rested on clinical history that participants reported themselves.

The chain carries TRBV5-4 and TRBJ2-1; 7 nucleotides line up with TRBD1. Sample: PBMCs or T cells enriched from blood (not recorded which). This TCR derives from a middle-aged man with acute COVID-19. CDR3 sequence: CASSPTGDRFNEQFF. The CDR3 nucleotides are TGTGCCAGCAGCCCCACAGGGGACCGCTTTAATGAGCAGTTCTTC.